Following are 12 T cell receptor beta chains from one sample sequenced in a study of cytomegalovirus exposure and HLA in healthy donors. PCR was performed using 60 Vbeta and 13 Jbeta primers. Profiling relied on immunoSEQ multiplex PCR, and the TCRdb table lists in-frame clones only, not all of them. The data hold under 200,000 clones, with around four fifths observed a single time. Material for sequencing was PBMCs. The receptors originated from a girl aged 2-10 years in good health and CMV-seropositive.

This CDR3 is CAWDQGAGGPGDTQYF. Written as DNA, the CDR3 is TGTGCCTGGGATCAGGGAGCGGGAGGGCCGGGAGATACGCAGTATTTT. The chain carries TRBV30 and TRBJ2-3, with TRBD2 matching 10 bases. The germline V gene encodes CDR1 GTSNPN and CDR2 SVGIG (reference sequence). The CDR3 length is 16 residues. V gave up 5 bases and J gave up 5 bases; unmatched junction bases: 13.

The rearrangement joins TRBV27 to TRBJ2-1; tentatively, D is TRBD1 (6 bases). Trimming shortened V by 4 bases and J by 8 bases, and 18 bases separated the two germline ends. This CDR3 region has 15 residues. Germline V lookup: CDR1 MNHEY, CDR2 SMNVEV (reference sequence). The CDR3 is CASSWGLPQAHEQFF. The CDR3 DNA reads as TGTGCCAGCAGTTGGGGGCTACCCCAGGCGCATGAGCAGTTCTTC.

CDR3 region: CAWSEGKPGPQETQYF. CDR3 DNA sequence: TGTGCCTGGAGTGAGGGGAAGCCCGGACCGCAAGAGACCCAGTACTTC. V usage is TRBV30 and J usage is TRBJ2-5; a weak D match, TRBD1 (5 bases). Germline V gives CDR1 GTSNPN, CDR2 SVGIG (reference sequence). This CDR3 is 16 amino acids long. Trimming removed 1 base from V and 2 bases from J, with 17 bases in between.

V usage is TRBV11-2 and J usage is TRBJ2-5; D might be TRBD1 (6 bases). The CDR3 runs 15 residues. Germline loops: CDR1 SGHAT, CDR2 FQNNGV. The germline V and J ends were trimmed by 5 bases and 1 base, with 14 bases remaining between them. The CDR3: CASSLMTGAQETQYF. CDR3 nucleotide sequence: TGTGCCAGCAGCCTAATGACAGGAGCCCAAGAGACCCAGTACTTC.

This clone was observed once. In DNA, the CDR3 is TGCGCCAGCAGCCAAGCCCAGGGAATATACACTGAAGCTTTCTTT. This sequence encodes CASSQAQGIYTEAFF. The chain carries TRBV4-1 and TRBJ1-1, with D perhaps TRBD1 (5 bases). V shed 1 base and J shed 3 bases, with 12 bases lying between them. Germline V gene data show CDR1 as MGHRA and CDR2 as YSYEKL. The CDR3 has 15 residues.

This clone occurred a few times. This rearrangement joins TRBV5-1 to TRBJ2-1, with 8 bases fitting TRBD1. This CDR3 contains 13 residues. V gave up 2 bases and J gave up 9 bases; unmatched junction bases: 4. Germline V gives CDR1 SGHRS, CDR2 YFSETQ. The CDR3 is CASSLLTGGEQFF. Here the CDR3 DNA reads TGCGCCAGCAGCTTATTAACAGGGGGTGAGCAGTTCTTC.

The chain links TRBV5-1 to TRBJ1-2; TRBD1 matches 10 bases. The germline V gene encodes CDR1 SGHRS and CDR2 YFSETQ. There are 14 residues in the CDR3. V trimming: 3 bases; J trimming: 8 bases; junction bases outside the gene matches: 7. The chain's CDR3 is CASSWNQGQGGYTF. In DNA, the CDR3 is TGCGCCAGCAGCTGGAACCAGGGACAGGGGGGCTACACCTTC.

The chain carries TRBV19 and TRBJ1-1; perhaps TRBD1 as D (5 bases). The CDR3 contains 13 residues. CDR1 and CDR2 from the germline V gene are LNHDA and SQIVND (reference sequence). Between the trimmed V and J ends, which lost 6 bases and 7 bases, there was a span of 15 bases. The CDR3 protein is CASSALGDNEAFF. The CDR3 nucleotides read TGTGCCAGTAGCGCCCTAGGGGATAATGAAGCTTTCTTT. The whole variable domain, filled in from reference TRBV19 and TRBJ1-1, reads DGGITQSPKYLFRKEGQNVTLSCEQNLNHDAMYWYRQDPGQGLRLIYYSQIVNDFQKGDIAEGYSVSREKKESFPLTVTSAQKNPTAFYLCASSALGDNEAFFGQGTRLTVV.

The chain has TRBV6-6 and TRBJ2-1, with 9 bases matching TRBD1. This CDR3 has 15 amino acids. In germline, CDR1 is MNHNY, CDR2 SVGAGI (reference sequence). The V segment lost 6 bases and the J segment 5 bases; nucleotides outside the gene matches: 8. In DNA, the CDR3 is TGTGCCAGCAGCTCCGGACAGGGGATAAACAATGAGCAGTTCTTC. Its protein is CASSSGQGINNEQFF.

The gene calls are TRBV19 and TRBJ1-5; no clear D. Germline V gene sequence: CDR1 LNHDA, CDR2 SQIVND (reference sequence). Trimming cost V 2 bases and J 5 bases, with 7 bases left between them. This CDR3 is 13 amino acids long. The CDR3 sequence is CASSIKPYQPQHF. CDR3 coding DNA: TGTGCCAGTAGTATAAAGCCGTATCAGCCCCAGCATTTT.

Of note for this clone: At one end, the junction sequence differs from germline, possibly due to a read error. The chain uses TRBV28 and TRBJ2-5, with D possibly being TRBD1 (6 bases). This CDR3 spans 16 amino acids. CDR1 and CDR2 from the germline V gene are MDHEN and SYDVKM. CDR3 in DNA: TGTGCCAGCAGTAGACCCGGGACAAGGTACCAAGAGATCCAGTACTTC. This codes for CASSRPGTRYQEIQYF.

The J gene is TRBJ2-7, the V gene TRBV15; D is perhaps TRBD1 (5 bases). Germline CDR1 and CDR2: LNHNV and YYDKDF (reference sequence). Trimming shortened V by 2 bases and J by 5 bases, and 16 bases separated the two germline ends. The CDR3 spans 15 residues. DNA for the CDR3: TGTGCCACCAGCAGAATGACGGCAGGGATCCACGAGCAGTACTTC. Encoded protein: CATSRMTAGIHEQYF.